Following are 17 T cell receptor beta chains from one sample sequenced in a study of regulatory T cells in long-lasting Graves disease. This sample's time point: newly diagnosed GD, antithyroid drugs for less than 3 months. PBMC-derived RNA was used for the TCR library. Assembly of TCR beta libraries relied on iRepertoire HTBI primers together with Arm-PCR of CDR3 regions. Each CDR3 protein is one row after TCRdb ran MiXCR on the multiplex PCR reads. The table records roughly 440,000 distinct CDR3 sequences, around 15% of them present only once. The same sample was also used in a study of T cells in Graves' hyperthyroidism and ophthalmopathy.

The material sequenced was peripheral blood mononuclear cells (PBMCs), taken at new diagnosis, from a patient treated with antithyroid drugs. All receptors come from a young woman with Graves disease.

This CDR3 is CASSQDPRGSENTGELFF. CDR3 nucleotides: TGCGCCAGCAGCCAAGACCCGCGGGGTAGCGAGAACACCGGGGAGCTGTTTTTT. V gene TRBV4-3 combines with J gene TRBJ2-2; D may be TRBD2 (6 bases). The CDR3 is made up of 18 amino acids. Germline-derived CDR1 and CDR2 are LGHNA and YSLEER. The germline V and J ends were trimmed by 0 bases and 1 base, with 15 bases remaining between them.

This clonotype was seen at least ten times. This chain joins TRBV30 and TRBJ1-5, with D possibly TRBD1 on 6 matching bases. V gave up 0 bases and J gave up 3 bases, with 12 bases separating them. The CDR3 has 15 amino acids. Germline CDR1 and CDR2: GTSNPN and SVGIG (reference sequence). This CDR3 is CAWSVLGAHNQPQHF. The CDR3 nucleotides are TGTGCCTGGAGTGTACTGGGGGCCCACAATCAGCCCCAGCATTTT.

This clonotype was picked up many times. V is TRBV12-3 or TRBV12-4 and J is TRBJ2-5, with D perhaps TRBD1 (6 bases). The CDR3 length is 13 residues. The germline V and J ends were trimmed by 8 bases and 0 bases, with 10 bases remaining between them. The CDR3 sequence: CASGTQYQETQYF. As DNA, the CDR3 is TGTGCCAGCGGGACACAGTACCAAGAGACCCAGTACTTC.

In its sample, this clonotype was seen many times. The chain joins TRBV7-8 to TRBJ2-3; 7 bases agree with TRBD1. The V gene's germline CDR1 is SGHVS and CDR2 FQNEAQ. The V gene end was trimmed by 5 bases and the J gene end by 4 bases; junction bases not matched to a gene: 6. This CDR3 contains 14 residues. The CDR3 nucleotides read TGTGCCAGCAGCCAAAAGACAGGGTCAGATACGCAGTATTTT. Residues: CASSQKTGSDTQYF.

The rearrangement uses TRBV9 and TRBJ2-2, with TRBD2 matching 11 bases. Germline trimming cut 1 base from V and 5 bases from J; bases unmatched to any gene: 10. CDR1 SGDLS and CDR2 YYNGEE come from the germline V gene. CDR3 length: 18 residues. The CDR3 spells CASSVSASGRSGTGELFF. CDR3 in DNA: TGTGCCAGCAGCGTATCGGCTAGCGGGAGGAGTGGGACCGGGGAGCTGTTTTTT.

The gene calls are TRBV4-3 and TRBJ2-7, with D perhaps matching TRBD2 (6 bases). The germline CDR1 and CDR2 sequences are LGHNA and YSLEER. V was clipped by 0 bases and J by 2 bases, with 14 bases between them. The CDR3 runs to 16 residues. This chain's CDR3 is CASSQDEAAGPYEQYF. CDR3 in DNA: TGCGCCAGCAGCCAAGATGAAGCGGCGGGACCCTACGAGCAGTACTTC.

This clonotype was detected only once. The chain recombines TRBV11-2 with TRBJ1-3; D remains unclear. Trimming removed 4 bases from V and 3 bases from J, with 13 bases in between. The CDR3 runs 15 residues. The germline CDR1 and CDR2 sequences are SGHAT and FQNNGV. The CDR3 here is CASSSTRALGNTIYF. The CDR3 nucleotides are TGTGCCAGCAGCTCGACCCGGGCCCTTGGAAACACCATATATTTT.

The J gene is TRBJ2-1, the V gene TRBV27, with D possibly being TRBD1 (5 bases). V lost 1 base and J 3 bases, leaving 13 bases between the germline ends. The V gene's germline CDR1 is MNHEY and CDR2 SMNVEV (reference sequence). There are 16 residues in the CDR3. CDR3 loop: CASSLWQGLDYNEQFF. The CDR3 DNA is TGTGCCAGCAGTTTATGGCAGGGTTTAGACTACAATGAGCAGTTCTTC.

CDR3 nucleotide sequence: TGTGCCAGTAGTATCAGGTCGGGACTAGCGGAAATCACCGGGGAGCTGTTTTTT. Translated, it gives CASSIRSGLAEITGELFF. This chain joins TRBV19 and TRBJ2-2; 11 nucleotides match TRBD2. V shed 3 bases and J 4 bases; nucleotides not matched to a gene: 10. This CDR3 region has 18 residues. Germline V gene data show CDR1 as LNHDA and CDR2 as SQIVND (reference sequence). Full variable domain (remainder filled in from reference TRBV19 and TRBJ2-2): DGGITQSPKYLFRKEGQNVTLSCEQNLNHDAMYWYRQDPGQGLRLIYYSQIVNDFQKGDIAEGYSVSREKKESFPLTVTSAQKNPTAFYLCASSIRSGLAEITGELFFGEGSRLTVL.

As DNA, the CDR3 is TGTGCCACCAGTGAAAACCGGGACAGGGGCCATGAGCAGTTCTTC. It specifies CATSENRDRGHEQFF. The rearrangement links TRBV24-1 to TRBJ2-1, with 10 bases aligning to TRBD1. V trimming: 4 bases; J trimming: 8 bases; junction bases outside the gene matches: 7. CDR3 length equals 15 residues. The germline gives CDR1 KGHDR, CDR2 SFDVKD.

CDR3 sequence: CASSNRDRVSGGGYTF. CDR3 in DNA: TGTGCCAGCAGTAACCGGGACAGGGTCTCCGGGGGAGGCTACACCTTC. The rearrangement uses TRBV12-3 or TRBV12-4 and TRBJ1-2, with 9 bases identical to TRBD1. V lost 5 bases to trimming and J lost 8 bases; unmatched junction nucleotides: 15. The CDR3 sequence is 16 residues long.

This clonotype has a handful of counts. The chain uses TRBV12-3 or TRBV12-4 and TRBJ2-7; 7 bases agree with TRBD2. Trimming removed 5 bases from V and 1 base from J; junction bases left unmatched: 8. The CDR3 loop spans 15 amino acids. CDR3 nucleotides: TGTGCCAGCAGTATCACCGGGACTATATCCTACGAGCAGTACTTC. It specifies CASSITGTISYEQYF.

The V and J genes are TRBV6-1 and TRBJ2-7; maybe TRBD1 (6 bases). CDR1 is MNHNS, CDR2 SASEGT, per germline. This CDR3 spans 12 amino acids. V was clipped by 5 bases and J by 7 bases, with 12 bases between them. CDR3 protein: CASSTGLGEQYF. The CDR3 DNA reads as TGTGCCAGCAGTACAGGGTTGGGGGAGCAGTACTTC.

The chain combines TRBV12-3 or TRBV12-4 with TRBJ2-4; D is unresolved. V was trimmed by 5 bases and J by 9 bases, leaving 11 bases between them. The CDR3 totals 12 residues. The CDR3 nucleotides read TGTGCCAGCAGTGGGATTTCCGGCATTCAGTACTTC. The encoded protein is CASSGISGIQYF.

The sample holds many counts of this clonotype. In DNA, the CDR3 is TGTGCCAGCAGCGCCAAAGGGGCCGGAGACAATCAGCCCCAGCATTTT. It codes for CASSAKGAGDNQPQHF. The chain recombines TRBV6-1 with TRBJ1-5; possible D gene TRBD1, 5 bases. Trimming removed 6 bases from V and 3 bases from J, with 18 bases in between. Germline V gene sequence: CDR1 MNHNS, CDR2 SASEGT. This CDR3 comprises 16 residues.

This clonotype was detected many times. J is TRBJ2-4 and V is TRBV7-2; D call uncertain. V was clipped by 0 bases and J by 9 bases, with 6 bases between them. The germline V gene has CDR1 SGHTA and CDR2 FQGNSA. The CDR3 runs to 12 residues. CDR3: CASSLAFGIQYF. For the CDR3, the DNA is TGTGCCAGCAGCTTAGCGTTCGGCATTCAGTACTTC.

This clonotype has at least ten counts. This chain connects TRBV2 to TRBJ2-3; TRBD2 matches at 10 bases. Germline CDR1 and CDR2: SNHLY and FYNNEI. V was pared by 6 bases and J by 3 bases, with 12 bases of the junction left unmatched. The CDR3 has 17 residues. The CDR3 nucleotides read TGTGCCAGCAGCCACATCTTTAGCGGGAGGATTACAGATACGCAGTATTTT. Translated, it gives CASSHIFSGRITDTQYF.